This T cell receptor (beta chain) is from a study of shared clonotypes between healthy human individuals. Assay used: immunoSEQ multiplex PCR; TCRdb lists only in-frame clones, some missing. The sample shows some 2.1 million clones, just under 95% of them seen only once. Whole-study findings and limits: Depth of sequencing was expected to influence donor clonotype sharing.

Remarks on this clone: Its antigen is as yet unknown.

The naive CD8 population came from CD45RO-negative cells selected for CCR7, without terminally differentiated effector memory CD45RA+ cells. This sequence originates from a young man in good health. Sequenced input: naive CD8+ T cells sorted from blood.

The CDR3 nucleotides read TGTGCCAGCAGTTATGGAGGGATCTACGAGCAGTACTTC. This sequence encodes CASSYGGIYEQYF. The chain uses TRBV7-9 and TRBJ2-7; D perhaps matches TRBD2 (6 bases). The CDR3 has 13 residues. Trimming took off 6 bases at V and 3 bases at J, with 12 bases between the two ends. Germline CDR1 and CDR2: SEHNR and FQNEAQ (reference sequence).